This T cell receptor (beta chain) is drawn from a study of blood T cells in healthy people across ages. The CDR3 has 12 amino acids. This clonotype was observed a handful of times. Its matching antigen is unknown. A second 7 to 11 cycle PCR used barcoded and J-beta primers. Every cDNA molecule bore a tag from a template-switch adaptor containing 12 random nucleotides. In TCRdb, the 5' RACE reads were re-called with MiXCR into one record per CDR3 protein. The repertoire includes roughly 1.5 million distinct CDR3 sequences, 40% to 45% of them detected once, and approximately 4.1% sits in the top ten. Study results and caveats: The fall in TCR beta diversity per million T cells was roughly linear with age.

The source of this sequence is a woman under 30 in good health. Sequencing was carried out using blood. The chain combines TRBV21-1 with TRBJ2-7. TRBV21-1 is labeled a pseudogene. Here the CDR3 reads CASSKEMGEQYF. The CDR3 region has the DNA TGTGCCAGCAGCAAAGAGATGGGCGAGCAGTACTTC.